The clone carrying this T cell receptor beta chain was recorded only once. In the original workflow: It was from reference gene primer amplification that nucleated cell counts were estimated. TCRdb keeps only in-frame clones here, not all; method: immunoSEQ multiplex PCR. V and J calls and clone size come straight from that table; D and trimming were deduced from the DNA. The repertoire holds approximately 670,000 clones, with around 89% as singletons. The sample comes from a study of blood T cell repertoires in COVID-19. As for the study in general: Italy, Spain and the United States were the sources of the convalescent and acute COVID-19 samples. PBMCs, B-cell-depleted T cells, or T cells provided the cDNA or gDNA that made up the material.

Germline V gives CDR1 MGHDK, CDR2 SYGVNS. V lost 5 bases and J 0 bases, leaving 14 bases between the germline ends. The length of the CDR3 is 16 residues. The sequence was collected from a woman under 30 with acute or convalescent COVID-19. The chain links TRBV25-1 to TRBJ1-3; D perhaps matches TRBD1 (5 bases). Sequencing was carried out using peripheral blood. The CDR3 loop reads CASSPPGKLSGNTIYF. The CDR3 DNA is TGTGCCAGCAGTCCCCCAGGGAAACTCTCTGGAAACACCATATATTTT.